Below, 12 T cell receptor beta chains from the same sample are listed, as sequenced in a study of blood T cell repertoires in COVID-19. The table came from immunoSEQ multiplex PCR; TCRdb's copy has only in-frame clones and leaves some out. The table records 210,000 or so clones, less than 90% of them present only once. The sequencing sample was made of peripheral blood. The receptors were gathered from a man aged 35 to 55 with active or convalescent COVID-19.

V gene TRBV10-3 combines with J gene TRBJ2-1; 9 positions agree with TRBD2. CDR1 ENHRY and CDR2 SYGVKD come from the germline V gene. This CDR3 has 16 amino acids. Trimming at V came to 4 bases and at J to 4 bases, leaving 8 bases not matched to a gene. The CDR3 reads CAISVGGGGGYNEQFF. CDR3 in DNA: TGTGCCATCAGTGTTGGAGGCGGGGGGGGATACAATGAGCAGTTCTTC.

The chain links TRBV27 to TRBJ1-5; 11 bases line up with TRBD1. V lost 2 bases, J lost 7 bases, and 1 base stayed unmatched. Germline values: CDR1 MNHEY, CDR2 SMNVEV (reference sequence). The CDR3 consists of 14 residues. In nucleotides, the CDR3 is TGTGCCAGCAGTTTAGGGACAGGGGGGCAGCCCCAGCATTTT. This translates into CASSLGTGGQPQHF.

This clone was seen only a few times. The genes are TRBV19 and TRBJ2-7; 8 nucleotides align to TRBD1. CDR3 length: 14 amino acids. V shed 8 bases and J 4 bases; nucleotides not matched to a gene: 10. The germline CDR1 and CDR2 sequences are LNHDA and SQIVND (reference sequence). In nucleotides, the CDR3 is TGTGCCAGTCGCTGGGCGACAGGGGATTACGAGCAGTACTTC. Protein product: CASRWATGDYEQYF.

The chain couples TRBV19 to TRBJ1-6; 10 bases fit TRBD1. Germline V CDR1 and CDR2: LNHDA, SQIVND (reference sequence). V shed 5 bases, J shed 7 bases, and the junction held 5 bases outside the gene matches. This CDR3 region has 15 residues. In DNA form, the CDR3 reads TGTGCCAGTAGTTCCGGGACAGGGGTGAATTCACCCCTCCACTTT. Protein: CASSSGTGVNSPLHF.

The chain joins TRBV24-1 to TRBJ2-1; 12 bases map to TRBD1. V was clipped by 3 bases and J by 2 bases; unmatched bases: 4. The CDR3 contains 17 residues. The germline CDR1 and CDR2 sequences are KGHDR and SFDVKD. The DNA for the CDR3 is TGTGCCACCAGTGATATGGGACAGGGGGCCACCTACAATGAGCAGTTCTTC. Translated: CATSDMGQGATYNEQFF.

The chain is built from TRBV30 and TRBJ1-1, with TRBD1 as a possible D gene (5 bases). This CDR3 is 15 amino acids long. The germline gives CDR1 GTSNPN, CDR2 SVGIG (reference sequence). V shed 0 bases and J shed 1 base, with 12 bases lying between them. In nucleotides, the CDR3 is TGTGCCTGGAGTGTGTCCGGCGGGGGGAACACTGAAGCTTTCTTT. Its protein product is CAWSVSGGGNTEAFF.

This clone was counted only a few times. V gene TRBV5-6 combines with J gene TRBJ1-1; possible D gene TRBD1, 6 bases. This CDR3 is 14 amino acids long. The ends were cut back, 0 bases at V and 2 bases at J, with 8 bases in the middle. Germline CDR1 is SGHDT and CDR2 is YYEEEE. The CDR3 nucleotides read TGTGCCAGCAGCTTGGTAGGGACAAACACTGAAGCTTTCTTT. This gives the protein CASSLVGTNTEAFF.

The V call is TRBV28, the J call TRBJ2-7; D is possibly TRBD1 (7 bases). V was pared by 11 bases and J by 0 bases, with 11 bases between. CDR1 is MDHEN and CDR2 is SYDVKM in the germline V gene. This CDR3 has 12 residues. This chain's CDR3 is CAGQGGSYEQYF. For the CDR3, the DNA is TGTGCCGGGCAGGGGGGCTCCTACGAGCAGTACTTC.

This chain uses TRBV18 with TRBJ1-1; D is unclear. Germline CDR1 is KGHSH and CDR2 is LQKENI. Trimming pared 7 bases from V and 1 base from J, leaving 7 bases between. This CDR3 is built from 12 residues. The CDR3 DNA reads as TGTGCCAGCTATACATCGAACACTGAAGCTTTCTTT. This codes for CASYTSNTEAFF.

V gene TRBV11-3 combines with J gene TRBJ2-1; tentative D call: TRBD2 (6 bases). The V gene's germline CDR1 is SGHNT and CDR2 YENEEA. V was clipped by 3 bases and J by 6 bases, with 9 bases between them. The CDR3 runs 13 residues. This CDR3 is CASSLAGFNEQFF. In nucleotides, the CDR3 is TGTGCCAGCAGCTTGGCGGGGTTCAATGAGCAGTTCTTC.

The chain combines TRBV19 with TRBJ1-2; weak D call: TRBD1 (5 bases). Trimming took off 11 bases at V and 0 bases at J, with 13 bases between the two ends. CDR1 and CDR2 (germline): LNHDA, SQIVND (reference sequence). The CDR3 sequence is 13 residues long. The CDR3 reads CASGGMANYGYTF. In DNA form, the CDR3 reads TGTGCCTCCGGGGGGATGGCTAACTATGGCTACACCTTC.

The V and J genes are TRBV7-8 and TRBJ2-5, with 9 bases that match TRBD2. V lost 5 bases and J lost 1; bases outside the gene matches: 11. This CDR3 spans 17 amino acids. Germline-derived CDR1 and CDR2 are SGHVS and FQNEAQ. Here the CDR3 reads CASSQLPAGGIQETQYF. The CDR3, as DNA: TGTGCCAGCAGCCAACTCCCAGCGGGGGGTATCCAAGAGACCCAGTACTTC.